The following is a TCR beta chain sequence with its context. Clones were sequenced by immunoSEQ multiplex PCR, and TCRdb holds only the in-frame ones, with some missing. This sample has roughly 97,000 clones; roughly 91% occur once, and the top ten carry approximately 7%. These data originate in a study of T cell responses to AZD1222 COVID-19 vaccine. The CDR3 has 14 residues. From germline, CDR1 is LGHNA and CDR2 YSLEER. The ends lost 1 base at V and 9 bases at J; junction bases unmatched: 5. The receptor was derived from an adult in good health. This material consisted of peripheral blood, taken on day 0 of AZD1222 vaccination. The chain carries TRBV4-3 and TRBJ2-1; 8 nucleotides align to TRBD2. The DNA for the CDR3 is TGCGCCAGCAGCCAAGCGCTAGCGGGCGGTGAGCAGTTCTTC. Translation: CASSQALAGGEQFF.